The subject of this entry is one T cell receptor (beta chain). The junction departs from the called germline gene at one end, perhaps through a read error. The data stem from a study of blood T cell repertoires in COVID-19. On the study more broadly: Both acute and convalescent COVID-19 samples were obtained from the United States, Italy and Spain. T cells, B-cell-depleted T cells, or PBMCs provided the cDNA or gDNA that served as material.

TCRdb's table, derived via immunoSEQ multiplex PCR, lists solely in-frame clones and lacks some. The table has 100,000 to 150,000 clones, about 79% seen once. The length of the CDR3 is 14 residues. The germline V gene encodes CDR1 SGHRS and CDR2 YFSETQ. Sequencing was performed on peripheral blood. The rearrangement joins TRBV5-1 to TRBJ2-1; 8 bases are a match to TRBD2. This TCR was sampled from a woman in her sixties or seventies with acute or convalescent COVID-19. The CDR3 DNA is TGCGCCAGCAGCACTGGGACTGACCCGCCGGGGGGGATCTTC. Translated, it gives CASSTGTDPPGGIF.